Sequencing of this T cell receptor (beta chain) was carried out in a study of post-analysis software for immune sequencing data. Whole-study findings and limits: There were roughly five TRBV segments more frequent in patients than controls, and TRBV5-6, TRBV5-1 and TRBV20-1 were among them.

On this clonotype itself: No antigen is known for it.

Germline V gene data show CDR1 as SGHNT and CDR2 as YENEEA. The CDR3 runs to 12 residues. The authors incorporated unique molecular identifiers into the TCR beta cDNA libraries. A few hundred thousand cDNA molecules were obtained from about 0.98 to 11 million T cells. TCRdb ran MiXCR on the PCR reads and lists one entry per CDR3 protein. The repertoire holds fewer than 700,000 distinct CDR3 sequences, with 44% as singletons. The chain has TRBV11-3 and TRBJ2-5, with 7 nucleotides matching TRBD1. Near its end, the DNA agrees better with TRBJ2-7, so the J call may be wrong. The TCR originated in a girl between 10 and 17 years old with multiple sclerosis. The sample consisted of blood. The CDR3 DNA reads TGTGCCAGCACCAACCCAGGGGGCGAGCAGTACTTC. It translates to CASTNPGGEQYF.